This TCR beta chain derives from a study of blood T cell repertoires in COVID-19. Original methodology: Researchers report that nucleated cell counts were estimated from reference gene primer amplification. Measured with immunoSEQ multiplex PCR; TCRdb has only the in-frame clones, and not every one. That table supplies the V and J calls and clone size; D and trimming were determined from the DNA. The data hold 150,000 or so clones, with under 95% observed a single time. The CDR3 sequence is 15 residues long. Germline CDR1 and CDR2: SGHRS and YFSETQ. V lost 0 bases, J lost 0 bases, and 9 bases lay in between.

V and J are TRBV5-1 and TRBJ1-2, with D unresolved. This clonotype was obtained from a man aged 50 or older with acute or convalescent COVID-19. The sample consisted of peripheral blood. CDR3 amino acids: CASSLGQETNYGYTF. As DNA, the CDR3 is TGCGCCAGCAGCTTGGGGCAGGAAACTAACTATGGCTACACCTTC.